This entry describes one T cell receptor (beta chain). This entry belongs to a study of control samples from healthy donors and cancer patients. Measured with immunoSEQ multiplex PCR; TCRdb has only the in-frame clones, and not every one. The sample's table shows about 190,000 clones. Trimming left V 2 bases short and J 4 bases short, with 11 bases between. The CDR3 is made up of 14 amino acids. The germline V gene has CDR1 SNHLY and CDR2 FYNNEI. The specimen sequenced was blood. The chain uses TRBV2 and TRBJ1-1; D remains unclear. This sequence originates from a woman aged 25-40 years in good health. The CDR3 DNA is TGTGCCAGCAGTGAATTTCCCGGAAGCACTGAAGCTTTCTTT. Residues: CASSEFPGSTEAFF.